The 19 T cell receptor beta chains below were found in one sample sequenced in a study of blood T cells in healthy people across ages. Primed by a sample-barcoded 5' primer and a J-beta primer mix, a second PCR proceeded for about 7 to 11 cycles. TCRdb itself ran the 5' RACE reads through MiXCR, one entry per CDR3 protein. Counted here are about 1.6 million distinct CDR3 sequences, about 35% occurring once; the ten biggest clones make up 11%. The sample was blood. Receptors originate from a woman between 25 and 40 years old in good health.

The CDR3 loop is CASSPTGGVSSYEQYF. CDR3 coding DNA: TGCGCCAGCAGCCCGACGGGTGGGGTGAGCTCCTACGAGCAGTACTTC. The chain links TRBV5-1 to TRBJ2-7; D not certain. This CDR3 is 16 amino acids long. The germline V and J ends were trimmed by 4 bases and 0 bases, with 17 bases remaining between them. Germline CDR1 reads SGHRS; CDR2 reads YFSETQ.

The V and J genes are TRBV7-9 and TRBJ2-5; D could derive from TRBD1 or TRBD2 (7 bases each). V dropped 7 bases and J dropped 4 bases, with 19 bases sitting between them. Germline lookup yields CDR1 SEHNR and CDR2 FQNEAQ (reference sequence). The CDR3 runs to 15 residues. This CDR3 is CASTPGGGRGETQYF. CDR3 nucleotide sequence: TGTGCCAGCACCCCAGGGGGGGGACGAGGAGAGACCCAGTACTTC.

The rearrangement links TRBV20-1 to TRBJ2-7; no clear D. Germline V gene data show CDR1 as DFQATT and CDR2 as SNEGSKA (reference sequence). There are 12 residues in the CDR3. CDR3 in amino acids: CSPTDTLYEQYF. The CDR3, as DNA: TGCAGCCCCACCGACACCCTTTACGAGCAGTACTTC.

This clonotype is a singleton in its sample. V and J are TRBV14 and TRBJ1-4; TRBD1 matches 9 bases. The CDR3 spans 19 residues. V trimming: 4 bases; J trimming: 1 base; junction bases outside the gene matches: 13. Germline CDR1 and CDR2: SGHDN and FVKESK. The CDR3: CASSRIRDRVKETNEKLFF. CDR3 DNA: TGTGCCAGCAGCCGAATTCGGGACAGGGTGAAGGAAACTAATGAAAAACTGTTTTTT.

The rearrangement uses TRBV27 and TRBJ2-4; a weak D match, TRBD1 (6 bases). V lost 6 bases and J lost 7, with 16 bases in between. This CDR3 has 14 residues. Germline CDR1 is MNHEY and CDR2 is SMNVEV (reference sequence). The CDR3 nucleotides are TGTGCCAGCAGGTTGACAGGTCCGTGGAACATTCAGTACTTC. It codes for CASRLTGPWNIQYF.

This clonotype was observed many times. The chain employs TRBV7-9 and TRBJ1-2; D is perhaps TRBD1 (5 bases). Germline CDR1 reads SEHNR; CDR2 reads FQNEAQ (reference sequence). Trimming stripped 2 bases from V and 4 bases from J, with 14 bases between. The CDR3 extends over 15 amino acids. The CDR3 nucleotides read TGTGCCAGCAGCTTACAGGGTTATCGCGGCTATGGCTACACCTTC. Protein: CASSLQGYRGYGYTF.

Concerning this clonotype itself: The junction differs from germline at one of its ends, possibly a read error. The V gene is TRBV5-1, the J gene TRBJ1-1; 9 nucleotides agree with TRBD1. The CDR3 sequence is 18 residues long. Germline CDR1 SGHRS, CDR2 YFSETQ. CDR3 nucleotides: TGCGCCAGCAGCGGGGGACAGGGTGCCCCCCTCACAAACACTGAAACTTTCTTT. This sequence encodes CASSGGQGAPLTNTETFF.

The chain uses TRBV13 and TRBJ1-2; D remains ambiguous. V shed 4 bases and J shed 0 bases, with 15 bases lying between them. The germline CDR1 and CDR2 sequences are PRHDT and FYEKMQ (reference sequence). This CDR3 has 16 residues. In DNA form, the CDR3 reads TGTGCCAGCAGCTCCCGGACGTTCCATACTAACTATGGCTACACCTTC. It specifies CASSSRTFHTNYGYTF.

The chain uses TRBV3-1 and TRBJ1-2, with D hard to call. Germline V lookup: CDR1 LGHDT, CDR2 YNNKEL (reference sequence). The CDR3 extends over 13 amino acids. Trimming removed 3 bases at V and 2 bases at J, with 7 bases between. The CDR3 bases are TGTGCCAGCAGCCACGTCAGCAACTATGGCTACACCTTC. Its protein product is CASSHVSNYGYTF.

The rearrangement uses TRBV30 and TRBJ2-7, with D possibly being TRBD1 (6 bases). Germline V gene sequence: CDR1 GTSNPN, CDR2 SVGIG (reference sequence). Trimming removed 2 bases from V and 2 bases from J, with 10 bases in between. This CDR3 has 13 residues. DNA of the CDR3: TGTGCCTGGAGTTCAGGGGCAGCCTACGAGCAGTACTTC. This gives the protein CAWSSGAAYEQYF.

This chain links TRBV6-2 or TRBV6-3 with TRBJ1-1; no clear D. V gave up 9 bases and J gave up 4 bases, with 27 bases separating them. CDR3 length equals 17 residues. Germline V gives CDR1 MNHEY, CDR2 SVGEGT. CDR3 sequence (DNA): TGTGCCAGTTGCGACTGGGGTGACACCCCCGGAGGCACTGAAGCTTTCTTT. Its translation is CASCDWGDTPGGTEAFF.

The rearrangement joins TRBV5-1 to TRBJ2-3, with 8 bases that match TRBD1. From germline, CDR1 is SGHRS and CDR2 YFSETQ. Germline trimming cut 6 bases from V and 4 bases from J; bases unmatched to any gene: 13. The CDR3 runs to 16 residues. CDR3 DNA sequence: TGCGCCAGCATTGCGGACAGGGTTGGTGGGTCAGATACGCAGTATTTT. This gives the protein CASIADRVGGSDTQYF.

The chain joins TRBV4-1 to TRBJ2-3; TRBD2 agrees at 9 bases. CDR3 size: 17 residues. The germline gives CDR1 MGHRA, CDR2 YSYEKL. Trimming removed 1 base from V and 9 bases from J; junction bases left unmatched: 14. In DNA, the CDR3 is TGCGCCAGCAGCCAAGGAGTGAGCCAGGCGGGAGGGTACACGCAGTATTTT. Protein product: CASSQGVSQAGGYTQYF.

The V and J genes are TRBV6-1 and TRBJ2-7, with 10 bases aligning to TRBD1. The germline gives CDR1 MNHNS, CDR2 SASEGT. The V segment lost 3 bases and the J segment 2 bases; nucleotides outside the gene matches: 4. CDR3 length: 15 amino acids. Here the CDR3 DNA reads TGTGCCAGCAGTGACCGGGACAGGGGCACCTACGAGCAGTACTTC. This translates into CASSDRDRGTYEQYF.

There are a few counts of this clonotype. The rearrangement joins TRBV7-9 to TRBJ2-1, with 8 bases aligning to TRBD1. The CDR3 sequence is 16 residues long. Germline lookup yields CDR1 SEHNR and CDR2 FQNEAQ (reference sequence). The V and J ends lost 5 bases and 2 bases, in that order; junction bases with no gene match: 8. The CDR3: CASSQRQGLTYNEQFF. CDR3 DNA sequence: TGTGCCAGCAGCCAGCGACAGGGGTTAACCTACAATGAGCAGTTCTTC.

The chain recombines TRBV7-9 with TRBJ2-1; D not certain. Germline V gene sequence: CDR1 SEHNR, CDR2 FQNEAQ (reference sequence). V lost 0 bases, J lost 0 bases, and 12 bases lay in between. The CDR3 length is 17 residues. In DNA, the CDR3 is TGTGCCAGCAGCTTAGCGCTTACGTCCAGCTCCTACAATGAGCAGTTCTTC. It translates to CASSLALTSSSYNEQFF. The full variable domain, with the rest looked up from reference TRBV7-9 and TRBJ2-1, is DTGVSQNPRHKITKRGQNVTFRCDPISEHNRLYWYRQTLGQGPEFLTYFQNEAQLEKSRLLSDRFSAERPKGSFSTLEIQRTEQGDSAMYLCASSLALTSSSYNEQFFGPGTRLTVL.

As DNA, the CDR3 is TGTGCCAGCAGCCCTAGAGACAGAATTAATGAAAAACTGTTTTTT. Translating it yields CASSPRDRINEKLFF. The chain recombines TRBV7-9 with TRBJ1-4; a weak D match, TRBD1 (5 bases). V dropped 5 bases and J dropped 4 bases, with 14 bases sitting between them. CDR1 SEHNR and CDR2 FQNEAQ come from the germline V gene (reference sequence). The CDR3 runs 15 residues. The full variable domain, in which reference TRBV7-9 and TRBJ1-4 provide the parts outside the CDR3, is DTGVSQNPRHKITKRGQNVTFRCDPISEHNRLYWYRQTLGQGPEFLTYFQNEAQLEKSRLLSDRFSAERPKGSFSTLEIQRTEQGDSAMYLCASSPRDRINEKLFFGSGTQLSVL.

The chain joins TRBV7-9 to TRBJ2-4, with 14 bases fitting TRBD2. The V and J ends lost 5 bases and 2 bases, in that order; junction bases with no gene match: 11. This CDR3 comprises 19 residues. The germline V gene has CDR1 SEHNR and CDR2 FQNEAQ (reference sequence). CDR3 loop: CASSRRLAGGPVSKNIQYF. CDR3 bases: TGTGCCAGCAGCAGGAGACTAGCGGGAGGGCCCGTGTCCAAAAACATTCAGTACTTC.

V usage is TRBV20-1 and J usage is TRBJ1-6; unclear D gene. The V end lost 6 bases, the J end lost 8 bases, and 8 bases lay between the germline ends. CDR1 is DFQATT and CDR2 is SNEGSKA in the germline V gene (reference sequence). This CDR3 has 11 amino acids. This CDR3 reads CSASEDSPLHF. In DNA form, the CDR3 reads TGCAGTGCCAGTGAGGATTCACCCCTCCACTTT.